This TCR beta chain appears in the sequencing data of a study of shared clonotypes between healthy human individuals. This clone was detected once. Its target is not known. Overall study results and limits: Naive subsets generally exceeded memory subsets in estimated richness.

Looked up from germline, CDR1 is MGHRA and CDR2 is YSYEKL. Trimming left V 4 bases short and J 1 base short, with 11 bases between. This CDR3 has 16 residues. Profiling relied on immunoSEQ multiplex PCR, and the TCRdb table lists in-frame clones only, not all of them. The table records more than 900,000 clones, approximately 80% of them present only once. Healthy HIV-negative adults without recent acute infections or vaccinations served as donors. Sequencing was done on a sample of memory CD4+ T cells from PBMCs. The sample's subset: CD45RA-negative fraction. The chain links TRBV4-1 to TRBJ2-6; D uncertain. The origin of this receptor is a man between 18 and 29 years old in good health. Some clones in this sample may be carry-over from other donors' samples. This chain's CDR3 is CASSPLTYSGANVLTF. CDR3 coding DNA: TGCGCCAGCAGCCCGTTGACGTATTCTGGGGCCAACGTCCTGACTTTC.